This T cell receptor (beta chain) was sequenced during a study of human T cells and chemical hapten exposure. Study context: Throughout the approximately 24-week study, diphenylcyclopropenone was applied weekly to the patients' scalps. The study's findings and limits: DPC sensitization did not alter TCRs above 1 in 1000 frequency.

This clonotype was picked up a small number of times. The antigen is unknown. Individual cDNA molecules received unique molecular identifiers in the library. TCRdb reprocessed the RACE reads with MiXCR, giving one entry per CDR3 protein. Altogether about 110,000 distinct CDR3 sequences are present, nearly 35% being singletons, with the ten largest covering 2.5% to 3.5%. Sample time point: patch test 3, about 24 weeks after DPC sensitization. Sample treatment: therapeutic diphenylcyclopropenone sensitization with weekly scalp DPC. Germline V CDR1 and CDR2: SQVTM, ANQGSEA. V gave up 3 bases and J gave up 2 bases, with 8 bases separating them. This CDR3 comprises 13 residues.

Source: whole blood, taken in connection with sensitization to the hapten diphenylcyclopropenone (DPC). This chain joins TRBV29-1 and TRBJ1-3; no clear D gene. The receptor was isolated from a man in his forties with alopecia areata. Some clones in this sample may be carry-over from other donors' samples. For the CDR3, the DNA is TGCAGCGTTGATCAGCTTCCTGGAAACACCATATATTTT. Protein sequence: CSVDQLPGNTIYF.